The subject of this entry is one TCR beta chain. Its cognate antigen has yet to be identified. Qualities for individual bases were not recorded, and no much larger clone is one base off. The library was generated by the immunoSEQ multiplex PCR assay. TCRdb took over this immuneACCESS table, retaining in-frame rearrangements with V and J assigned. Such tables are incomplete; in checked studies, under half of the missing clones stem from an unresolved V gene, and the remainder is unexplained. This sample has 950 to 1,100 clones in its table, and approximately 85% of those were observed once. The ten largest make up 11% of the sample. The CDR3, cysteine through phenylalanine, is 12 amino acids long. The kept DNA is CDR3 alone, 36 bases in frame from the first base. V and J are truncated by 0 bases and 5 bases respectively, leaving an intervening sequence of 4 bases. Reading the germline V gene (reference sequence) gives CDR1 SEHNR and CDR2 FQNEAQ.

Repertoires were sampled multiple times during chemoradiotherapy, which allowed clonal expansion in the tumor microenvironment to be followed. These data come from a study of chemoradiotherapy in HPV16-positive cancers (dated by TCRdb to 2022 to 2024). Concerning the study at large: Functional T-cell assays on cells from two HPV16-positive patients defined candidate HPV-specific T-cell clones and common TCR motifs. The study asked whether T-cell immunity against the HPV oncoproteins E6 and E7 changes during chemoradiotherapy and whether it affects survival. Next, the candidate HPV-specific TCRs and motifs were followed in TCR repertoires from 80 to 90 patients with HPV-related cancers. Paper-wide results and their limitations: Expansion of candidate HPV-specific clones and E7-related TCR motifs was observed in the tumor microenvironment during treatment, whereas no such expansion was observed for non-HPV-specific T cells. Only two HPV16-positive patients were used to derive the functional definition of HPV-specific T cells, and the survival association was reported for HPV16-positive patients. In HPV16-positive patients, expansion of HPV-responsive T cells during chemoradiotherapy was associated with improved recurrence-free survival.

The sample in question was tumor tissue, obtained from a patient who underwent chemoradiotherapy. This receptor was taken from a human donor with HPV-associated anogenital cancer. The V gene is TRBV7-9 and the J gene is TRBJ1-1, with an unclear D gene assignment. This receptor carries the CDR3 CASSLAPTEAFF. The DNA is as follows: TGTGCCAGCAGCTTAGCTCCGACTGAAGCTTTCTTT.